This T cell receptor beta chain was sequenced in a study of shared clonotypes between healthy human individuals (TCRdb year 2020). Notes on the research overall: Three men and a couple of women, aged 18 to 49 years, made up the cohort. For each donor, three plates each were used for CD4 naive and CD4 memory, two plates were used for CD8 naive, and one plate was used for CD8 memory. Blood TCR repertoires of five healthy adults were deeply sequenced to estimate repertoire size and the extent of clonotype sharing between individuals. To increase sequencing depth and limit assay-specific biases, different laboratories used diverse techniques to prepare libraries and sequence TCR repertoires. Per donor, leukapheresis produced somewhere between about 0.94 and 9.5 billion PBMCs. The paper's findings and limits, for the study overall: Even with the large sequencing depth, rarefaction of the sorted-subset datasets indicated that sequencing was incomplete. Sampling was limited to blood, and TCR repertoires in tissue likely differ from TCR repertoires in blood. Approximately 4.8% of naive CD4, 3.5% of naive CD8, approximately 2.2% of memory CD4, and around 0.4% of memory CD8 clonotypes were shared across several donors. Naive subsets generally had larger estimated clonotype richness than memory subsets did. The small number of donors limited the genetic and exposure-history diversity represented. Compared with non-shared clonotypes, clonotypes shared by all four sorted-subset donors had higher generation probabilities. Pairwise subsampling led to the expectation that sequencing depth would affect the degree of clonotype sharing among donors.

CD8 naive samples were CD45RO-negative cells positively selected for CCR7, giving a CD45RA+CCR7+ population that excluded TemRA cells. The donors were healthy, HIV-negative adults with no recently reported acute infections or vaccinations. Every donor was a Caucasian adult residing in Nashville, Tennessee, USA. After blood collection by leukapheresis, PBMCs were isolated using Ficoll-Histopaque density gradient centrifugation and then cryopreserved in the vapor phase of liquid nitrogen. Analytical flow cytometry was used to check the purity and quantity of each magnetically sorted T cell population. From each sorted fraction, genomic DNA was isolated and quantified by UV absorbance on a Nanodrop 2000c. About this clone: This clone's antigen is unknown. Nothing much larger sits one base from this clone, and base qualities are not available.

TCR CDR3 regions were amplified from genomic DNA by multiplex PCR using the deep immunoSEQ assay. Genomic DNA extracted from each cell subset was distributed evenly over all wells of several immunoSEQ 96-well plates, and each plate served as one replicate. For sorted subsets, approximately 210 ng genomic DNA, equal to about 30,000 T cell genomes, was loaded into each replicate PCR. The purified libraries were quantified using a Qubit 3.0 fluorometer, sized with a Bioanalyzer 2100, and then quantified again using the KAPA Library Quantification kit. Every immunoSEQ 96-well plate was sequenced on a dedicated single-read 150-cycle Illumina NextSeq 550 flow cell. The paper's processing steps were these. Because the immunoSEQ output included only junctional sequences and no quality scores, the filtering could not be the same as the filtering used for full-length reads. Sequences were annotated with PyIR, a Python wrapper for IgBLAST v1.9, and V/J genes and CDR3 were assigned using IMGT germline references. Reads were removed for weak V/J assignments (E-value above 1e-6), missing CDR3, stop codons, out-of-frame junctions, or ambiguous translated residues. V3J clonotypes were defined as sequences sharing an identical inferred V gene, J gene, and CDR3 amino acid sequence. Percentage overlap between repertoires was computed as shared unique clonotypes divided by the size of the smaller repertoire. Richness of each repertoire was evaluated using RTK rarefaction, the Chao1 estimator, and Recon v2.1 estimates of unobserved clonotypes. For all TCRbeta clonotypes obtained by the gDNA method from a few donors, generation probabilities were computed with OLGA. TCRdb took this table from immuneACCESS and kept in-frame rearrangements with V and J called. Such tables lack part of the clones; where checked against another copy, unresolved V genes explain under half of the gap, and the rest is unexplained. V, J and clone size derive from that table, while D and trimming were established from the DNA sequence. Counted in this sample were around 2,000,000 clones; around 96% of them appeared once. Approximately 1.2% of the sample rests with the top ten.

The germline V gene (reference sequence) sets CDR1 to MNHEY and CDR2 to SMNVEV. The germline ends are 12 bases apart after V is trimmed by 5 bases and J by 0 bases. The CDR3, from cysteine to phenylalanine, totals 15 residues. Of the read, only the CDR3 DNA is kept; its 45 bases are in frame from base 1. Sequencing was performed on naive CD8+ T cells sorted from blood. The cell subset or site label, as the study defines it: CD45RA+CCR7+. The chain is assembled from TRBV27 and TRBJ2-3; no D gene call is confident. The receptor was derived from a man younger than 30 in good health. The sequenced DNA: TGTGCCAGCAGTCCGGACGGTGGAAGCACAGATACGCAGTATTTT. It is translated as CASSPDGGSTDTQYF.